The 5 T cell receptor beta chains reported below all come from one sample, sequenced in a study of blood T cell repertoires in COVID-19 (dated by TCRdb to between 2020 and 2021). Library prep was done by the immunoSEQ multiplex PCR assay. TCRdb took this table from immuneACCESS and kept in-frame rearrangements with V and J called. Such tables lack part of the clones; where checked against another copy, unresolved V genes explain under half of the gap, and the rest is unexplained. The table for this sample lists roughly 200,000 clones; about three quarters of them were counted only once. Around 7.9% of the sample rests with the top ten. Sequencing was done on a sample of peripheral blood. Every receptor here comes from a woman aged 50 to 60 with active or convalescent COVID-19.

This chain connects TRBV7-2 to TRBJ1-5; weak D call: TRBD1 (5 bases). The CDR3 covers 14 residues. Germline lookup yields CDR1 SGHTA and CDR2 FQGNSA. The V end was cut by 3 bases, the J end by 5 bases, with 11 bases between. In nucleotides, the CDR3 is TGTGCCAGCAGCTTGGCGGGGGGAGATCAGCCCCAGCATTTT. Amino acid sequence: CASSLAGGDQPQHF.

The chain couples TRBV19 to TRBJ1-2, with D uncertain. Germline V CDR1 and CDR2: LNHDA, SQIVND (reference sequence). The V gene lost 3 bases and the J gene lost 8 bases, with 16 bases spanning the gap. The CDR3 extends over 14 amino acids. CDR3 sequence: CASSIGIDQRGYTF. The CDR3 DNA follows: TGTGCCAGTAGTATCGGCATAGACCAGCGGGGCTACACCTTC.

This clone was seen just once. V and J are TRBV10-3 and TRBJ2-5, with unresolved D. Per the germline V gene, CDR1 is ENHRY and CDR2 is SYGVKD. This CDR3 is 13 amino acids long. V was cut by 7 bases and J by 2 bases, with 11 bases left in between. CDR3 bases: TGTGCCATCACTGGTAGCCTACAAGAGACCCAGTACTTC. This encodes CAITGSLQETQYF.

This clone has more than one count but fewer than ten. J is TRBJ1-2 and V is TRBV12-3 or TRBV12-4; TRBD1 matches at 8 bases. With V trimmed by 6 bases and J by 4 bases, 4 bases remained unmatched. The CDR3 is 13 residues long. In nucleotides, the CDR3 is TGTGCCAGCAGACGACAGGGGAGCTATGGCTACACCTTC. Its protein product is CASRRQGSYGYTF.

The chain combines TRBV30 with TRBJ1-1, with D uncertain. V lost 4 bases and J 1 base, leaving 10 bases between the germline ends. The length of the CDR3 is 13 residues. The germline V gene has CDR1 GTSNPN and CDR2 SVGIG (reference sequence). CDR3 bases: TGTGCCTGGATGGTAACAACGAACACTGAAGCTTTCTTT. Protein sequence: CAWMVTTNTEAFF.